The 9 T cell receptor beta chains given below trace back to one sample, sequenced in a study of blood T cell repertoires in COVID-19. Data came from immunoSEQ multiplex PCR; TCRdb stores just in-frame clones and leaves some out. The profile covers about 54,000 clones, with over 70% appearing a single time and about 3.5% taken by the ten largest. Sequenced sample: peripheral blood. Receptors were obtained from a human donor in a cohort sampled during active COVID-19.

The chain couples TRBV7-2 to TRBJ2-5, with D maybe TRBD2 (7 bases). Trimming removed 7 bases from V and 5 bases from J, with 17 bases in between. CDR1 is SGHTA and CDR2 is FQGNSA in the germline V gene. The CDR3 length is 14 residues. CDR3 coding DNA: TGTGCCAGCAACCTAGGGGGAGGGGTTGAGACCCAGTACTTC. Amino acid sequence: CASNLGGGVETQYF.

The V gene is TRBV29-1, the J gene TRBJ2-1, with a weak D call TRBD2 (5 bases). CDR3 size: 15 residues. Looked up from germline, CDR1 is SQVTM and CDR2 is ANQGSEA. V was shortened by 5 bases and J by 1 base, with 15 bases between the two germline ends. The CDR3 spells CSVPLSWESYNEQFF. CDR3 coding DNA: TGCAGCGTTCCTCTAAGTTGGGAGTCCTACAATGAGCAGTTCTTC.

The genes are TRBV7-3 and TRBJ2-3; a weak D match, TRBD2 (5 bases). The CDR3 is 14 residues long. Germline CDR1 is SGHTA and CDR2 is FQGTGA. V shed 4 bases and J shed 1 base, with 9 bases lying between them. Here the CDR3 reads CASSSDGGTDTQYF. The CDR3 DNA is TGTGCCAGCAGCTCCGACGGGGGCACAGATACGCAGTATTTT.

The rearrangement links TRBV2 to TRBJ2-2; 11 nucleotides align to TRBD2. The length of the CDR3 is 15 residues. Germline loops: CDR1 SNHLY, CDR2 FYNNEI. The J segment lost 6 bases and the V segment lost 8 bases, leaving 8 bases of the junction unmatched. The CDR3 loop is CASGWTSGSSGELFF. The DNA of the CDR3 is TGTGCCAGCGGCTGGACTAGCGGGTCATCCGGGGAGCTGTTTTTT.

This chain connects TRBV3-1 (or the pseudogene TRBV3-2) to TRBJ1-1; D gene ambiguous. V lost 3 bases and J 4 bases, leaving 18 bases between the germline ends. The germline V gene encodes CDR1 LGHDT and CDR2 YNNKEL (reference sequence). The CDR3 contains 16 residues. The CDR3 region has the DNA TGTGCCAGCAGCCACGAGCAACGTCGGGAGGGCACTGAAGCTTTCTTT. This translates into CASSHEQRREGTEAFF.

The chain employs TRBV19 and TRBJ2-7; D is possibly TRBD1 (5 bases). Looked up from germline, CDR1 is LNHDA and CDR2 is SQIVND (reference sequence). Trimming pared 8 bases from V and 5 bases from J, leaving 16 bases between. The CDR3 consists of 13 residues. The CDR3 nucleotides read TGTGCCAGTTCCTCCAGGGAAAGTCACGAGCAGTACTTC. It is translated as CASSSRESHEQYF. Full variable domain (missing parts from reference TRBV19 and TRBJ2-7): DGGITQSPKYLFRKEGQNVTLSCEQNLNHDAMYWYRQDPGQGLRLIYYSQIVNDFQKGDIAEGYSVSREKKESFPLTVTSAQKNPTAFYLCASSSRESHEQYFGPGTRLTVT.

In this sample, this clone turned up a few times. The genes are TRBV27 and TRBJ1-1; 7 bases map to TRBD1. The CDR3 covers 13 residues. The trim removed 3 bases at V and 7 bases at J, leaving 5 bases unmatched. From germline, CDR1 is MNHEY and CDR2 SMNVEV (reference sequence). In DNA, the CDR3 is TGTGCCAGCAGTTTCCACGGGACAGATGAAGCTTTCTTT. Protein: CASSFHGTDEAFF.

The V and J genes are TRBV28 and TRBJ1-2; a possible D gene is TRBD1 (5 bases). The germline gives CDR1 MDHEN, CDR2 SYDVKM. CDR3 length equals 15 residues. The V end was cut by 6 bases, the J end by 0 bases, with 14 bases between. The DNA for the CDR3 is TGTGCCAGCAGCTCCCCAGGGAACCCTAACTATGGCTACACCTTC. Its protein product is CASSSPGNPNYGYTF.

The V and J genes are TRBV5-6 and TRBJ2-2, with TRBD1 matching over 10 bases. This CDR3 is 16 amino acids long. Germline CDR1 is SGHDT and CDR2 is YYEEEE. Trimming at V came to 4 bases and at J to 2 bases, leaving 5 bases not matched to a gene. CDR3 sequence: CASSPGTGVNTGELFF. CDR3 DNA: TGTGCCAGCAGCCCTGGGACAGGGGTAAACACCGGGGAGCTGTTTTTT.